This entry lists 28 T cell receptor beta chains sequenced from one sample in a study of early T cells in non-severe SARS-CoV-2 infection. TCRdb passed the 5' RACE reads through MiXCR, listing each CDR3 protein once. Altogether nearly 70,000 distinct CDR3 sequences are present, roughly 4.6% being singletons, with the ten largest covering approximately 3.7%. The sample consisted of whole blood, taken at baseline. Receptors were obtained from an adult who was a healthcare worker with PCR-confirmed SARS-CoV-2 infection or an uninfected control (not recorded which). The donor label of this sample is uncertain.

This clonotype was detected only a few times. The rearrangement links TRBV10-3 to TRBJ2-3, with 9 nucleotides matching TRBD1. CDR3 length equals 14 residues. J lost 4 bases, V lost 4 bases, and 3 bases had no gene match. Germline V gene sequence: CDR1 ENHRY, CDR2 SYGVKD. CDR3 DNA sequence: TGTGCCATCAGTGGACAGGGGGAAGCAGATACGCAGTATTTT. This codes for CAISGQGEADTQYF.

This clonotype was detected only a few times. This sequence joins TRBV10-2 and TRBJ2-7, with 13 nucleotides matching TRBD2. This CDR3 is 14 amino acids long. V lost 7 bases and J lost 7; bases outside the gene matches: 7. The germline V gene has CDR1 WSHSY and CDR2 SAAADI. The CDR3 DNA is TGCGCCAGCATTTCCGGACTAGCGGGGGTTGAGCAGTACTTC. Protein product: CASISGLAGVEQYF.

This clonotype was recorded a few times. This chain joins TRBV3-1 and TRBJ2-6; D may be TRBD1 (6 bases). The length of the CDR3 is 18 residues. Germline loops: CDR1 LGHDT, CDR2 YNNKEL (reference sequence). V lost 3 bases to trimming and J lost 0 bases, with 15 bases between them. The CDR3 coding sequence is TGTGCCAGCAGCCATACAGGGCACCGCTACTCTGGGGCCAACGTCCTGACTTTC. This sequence encodes CASSHTGHRYSGANVLTF.

This chain links TRBV28 with TRBJ2-1, with D perhaps TRBD2 (6 bases). V lost 7 bases, J lost 0 bases, and 19 bases lay in between. CDR1 and CDR2 from the germline V gene are MDHEN and SYDVKM. There are 17 residues in the CDR3. This CDR3 reads CASKIRGTPSSYNEQFF. In DNA, the CDR3 is TGTGCCAGCAAAATACGCGGGACTCCTAGCTCCTACAATGAGCAGTTCTTC.

The rearrangement joins TRBV7-9 to TRBJ2-7; 10 bases map to TRBD1. With 2 bases clipped from V and 2 bases from J, the junction kept 9 bases outside the gene matches. Germline CDR1 reads SEHNR; CDR2 reads FQNEAQ (reference sequence). CDR3 length equals 17 residues. The CDR3 region has the DNA TGTGCCAGCAGCTTATCCCCGGGACAGGGGCGACCCTACGAGCAGTACTTC. Translation: CASSLSPGQGRPYEQYF.

The genes are TRBV3-1 and TRBJ1-4; D unresolved. Germline V CDR1 and CDR2: LGHDT, YNNKEL (reference sequence). The CDR3 runs 12 residues. Deletions cut 6 bases from V and 4 bases from J, with 6 bases between. The DNA of the CDR3 is TGTGCCAGCAGGCCCTTTAATGAAAAACTGTTTTTT. Protein product: CASRPFNEKLFF.

This clonotype was seen repeatedly, ten times or more. The chain joins TRBV11-2 to TRBJ1-1; TRBD1 might be the D (5 bases). V shed 4 bases and J shed 1 base, with 10 bases lying between them. CDR3 size: 14 residues. Per the germline V gene, CDR1 is SGHAT and CDR2 is FQNNGV. CDR3 region: CASSSGTANTEAFF. As DNA, the CDR3 is TGTGCCAGCAGCTCAGGGACGGCGAACACTGAAGCTTTCTTT.

V gene TRBV28 combines with J gene TRBJ2-7; perhaps TRBD1 as D (6 bases). Per germline, CDR1 MDHEN and CDR2 SYDVKM. The V end was cut by 6 bases, the J end by 3 bases, with 12 bases between. The CDR3 spans 13 residues. In DNA, the CDR3 is TGTGCCAGCAGACCACTGGACAGCTACGAGCAGTACTTC. It translates to CASRPLDSYEQYF.

Ten or more counts support this clonotype. The chain recombines TRBV7-9 with TRBJ1-6; TRBD1 is a possible D gene (5 bases). The CDR3 is 16 amino acids. V lost 7 bases and J lost 7, with 20 bases in between. Germline CDR1 is SEHNR and CDR2 is FQNEAQ (reference sequence). CDR3 bases: TGTGCCAGCACCATAGGGCGGGGCAGGGTGAATTCACCCCTCCACTTT. Amino acid sequence: CASTIGRGRVNSPLHF.

This clonotype has more than one count but fewer than ten. The J gene is TRBJ2-7, the V gene TRBV5-6; no reliable D call. The CDR3 consists of 13 residues. V was pared by 7 bases and J by 0 bases, with 11 bases between. CDR1 and CDR2 from the germline V gene are SGHDT and YYEEEE. The CDR3 protein is CASGVGGSYEQYF. CDR3 nucleotides: TGTGCCAGCGGCGTGGGTGGCTCCTACGAGCAGTACTTC.

V is TRBV18 and J is TRBJ1-1, with 7 bases that match TRBD1. The CDR3 sequence is 16 residues long. Germline V gives CDR1 KGHSH, CDR2 LQKENI. V gave up 6 bases and J gave up 7 bases; unmatched junction bases: 17. CDR3 residues: CASSQRDSGGVGEAFF. In DNA form, the CDR3 reads TGTGCCAGCTCGCAGCGGGACAGCGGCGGTGTGGGTGAAGCTTTCTTT.

This clonotype has at least ten counts. V gene TRBV29-1 combines with J gene TRBJ2-2, with 10 bases fitting TRBD1. Germline CDR1 reads SQVTM; CDR2 reads ANQGSEA. The CDR3 runs 17 residues. V lost 4 bases and J lost 0; bases outside the gene matches: 8. CDR3 nucleotide sequence: TGCAGCGTTGCCCGGGACAGGGGTGACGCGAACACCGGGGAGCTGTTTTTT. This translates into CSVARDRGDANTGELFF.

This clonotype was picked up many times. The V and J genes are TRBV20-1 and TRBJ1-2; tentative D call: TRBD1 (6 bases). CDR3 length equals 14 residues. V was cut by 5 bases and J by 0 bases, with 13 bases left in between. CDR1 DFQATT and CDR2 SNEGSKA come from the germline V gene (reference sequence). CDR3 nucleotides: TGCAGTGCTCAACCACAGGGAACTAACTATGGCTACACCTTC. Residues: CSAQPQGTNYGYTF.

This clonotype was observed at least ten times. The chain couples TRBV20-1 to TRBJ2-5, with unresolved D. CDR3 size: 12 residues. Trimming took off 3 bases at V and 2 bases at J, with 7 bases between the two ends. Germline V gives CDR1 DFQATT, CDR2 SNEGSKA (reference sequence). DNA of the CDR3: TGCAGTGCTAGCGGGTGGCAAGAGACCCAGTACTTC. It encodes CSASGWQETQYF.

V is TRBV28 and J is TRBJ2-7; 8 nucleotides line up with TRBD2. J gave up 7 bases and V 8 bases, and 13 bases lay outside the gene matches. This CDR3 comprises 14 residues. Germline-derived CDR1 and CDR2 are MDHEN and SYDVKM. The CDR3 nucleotides are TGTGCCAGCCGGGGGGGCGGGCCCGCAAAAGAGCAGTACTTC. Encoded protein: CASRGGGPAKEQYF.

V is TRBV5-1 and J is TRBJ1-4, with D possibly TRBD1 on 6 matching bases. V gave up 5 bases and J gave up 5 bases, with 13 bases separating them. In germline, CDR1 is SGHRS, CDR2 YFSETQ. There are 14 residues in the CDR3. In DNA, the CDR3 is TGCGCCAGCAGGCCAGGGGAGGGAAATGAAAAACTGTTTTTT. This encodes CASRPGEGNEKLFF.

This clonotype was counted only a few times. Written as DNA, the CDR3 is TGTGCCAGCACCCTGGACAGGGCGGGCGAGCAGTACTTC. Amino acid sequence: CASTLDRAGEQYF. The V and J genes are TRBV12-3 or TRBV12-4 and TRBJ2-7; 8 bases line up with TRBD1. Unmatched junction bases numbered 8, after V lost 7 bases and J lost 6 bases. CDR3 length equals 13 residues.

The sample holds many counts of this clonotype. V is TRBV11-2 and J is TRBJ2-1, with 9 bases identical to TRBD1. CDR1 is SGHAT, CDR2 FQNNGV, per germline. This CDR3 is 15 amino acids long. With 5 bases clipped from V and 5 bases from J, the junction kept 7 bases outside the gene matches. CDR3 DNA sequence: TGTGCCAGCAGCCTCCGGGACAGGGCACACAATGAGCAGTTCTTC. Protein product: CASSLRDRAHNEQFF.

This clonotype was picked up many times. This chain joins TRBV21-1 and TRBJ1-2. TRBV21-1 is reported as a pseudogene. This CDR3 is built from 16 residues. CDR3 nucleotide sequence: TGTGCCAGCAGCAAAGATAGTTGGTTAGGACGATATGGCTACACCTTC. This codes for CASSKDSWLGRYGYTF.

In DNA, the CDR3 is TGTGCCAGTAGTAGAGACAACAATGAGCAGTTCTTC. Translation gives CASSRDNNEQFF. The chain employs TRBV19 and TRBJ2-1; D gene uncertain. The CDR3 covers 12 residues. CDR1 is LNHDA and CDR2 is SQIVND in the germline V gene (reference sequence). The V end was cut by 4 bases, the J end by 5 bases, with 6 bases between.

This clonotype was seen at least ten times. The CDR3 reads CASSPPGGGANVLTF. As DNA, the CDR3 is TGTGCCAGCTCACCACCGGGAGGTGGGGCCAACGTCCTGACTTTC. J is TRBJ2-6 and V is TRBV18; weak D call: TRBD2 (6 bases). Germline CDR1 is KGHSH and CDR2 is LQKENI. Deletions cut 0 bases from V and 3 bases from J, with 6 bases between. This CDR3 comprises 15 residues.

This clonotype was found many times. The chain uses TRBV7-2 and TRBJ1-5; D is possibly TRBD1 (6 bases). The length of the CDR3 is 17 residues. CDR1 is SGHTA, CDR2 FQGNSA, per germline. Trimming took off 1 base at V and 3 bases at J, with 16 bases between the two ends. CDR3 sequence reads: CASSLGGLGSFNQPQHF. Written as DNA, the CDR3 is TGTGCCAGCAGCTTAGGGGGGCTGGGGAGTTTCAATCAGCCCCAGCATTTT. Full variable domain (outside the CDR3, taken from reference TRBV7-2 and TRBJ1-5): GAGVSQSPSNKVTEKGKDVELRCDPISGHTALYWYRQSLGQGLEFLIYFQGNSAPDKSGLPSDRFSAERTGGSVSTLTIQRTQQEDSAVYLCASSLGGLGSFNQPQHFGDGTRLSIL.

This clonotype was counted many times. The V and J genes are TRBV15 and TRBJ1-4, with D possibly TRBD1 on 5 matching bases. CDR1 and CDR2 from the germline V gene are LNHNV and YYDKDF (reference sequence). Trimming pared 0 bases from V and 5 bases from J, leaving 7 bases between. The CDR3 spans 14 residues. The CDR3 region is CATSRDGGNEKLFF. CDR3 in DNA: TGTGCCACCAGCAGAGATGGGGGGAATGAAAAACTGTTTTTT.

This clonotype was observed at least ten times. This chain links TRBV7-2 with TRBJ1-6; TRBD1 might be the D (6 bases). The CDR3 extends over 14 amino acids. The V gene lost 8 bases and the J gene lost 10 bases, with 18 bases spanning the gap. CDR1 and CDR2 from the germline V gene are SGHTA and FQGNSA. DNA of the CDR3: TGTGCCAGCTCGAACCTGGAGGGGGGCTCACCCCTCCACTTT. As protein: CASSNLEGGSPLHF.

This clonotype was detected ten times or more. The chain couples TRBV4-3 to TRBJ2-1, with D perhaps given as TRBD1 or TRBD2 (5 bases each). There are 18 residues in the CDR3. Germline V CDR1 and CDR2: LGHNA, YSLEER. Between the trimmed V and J ends, which lost 4 bases and 4 bases, there was a span of 23 bases. The CDR3 DNA reads TGCGCCAGCAGCCCAGAACTAGTCTCAACAAGGGGATACAATGAGCAGTTCTTC. Amino acids: CASSPELVSTRGYNEQFF.

This clonotype was counted ten times or more. The chain's CDR3 is CASSLGLTASNSPLHF. The CDR3 DNA follows: TGTGCCAGCAGCCTTGGTTTGACAGCTTCAAATTCACCCCTCCACTTT. The chain has TRBV6-5 and TRBJ1-6, with D maybe TRBD1 (5 bases). Trimming shortened V by 6 bases and J by 7 bases, and 19 bases separated the two germline ends. The CDR3 totals 16 residues. Germline lookup yields CDR1 MNHEY and CDR2 SVGAGI.

This clonotype was recorded many times. The chain couples TRBV9 to TRBJ2-2; TRBD1 agrees at 7 bases. This CDR3 is built from 15 residues. V shed 4 bases and J 3 bases; nucleotides not matched to a gene: 6. Per germline, CDR1 SGDLS and CDR2 YYNGEE. The CDR3 loop is CASSSSGTDTGELFF. The CDR3 DNA reads as TGTGCCAGCAGCTCCTCCGGGACAGACACCGGGGAGCTGTTTTTT.

CDR3 sequence reads: CSAKNRANTEAFF. CDR3 in DNA: TGCAGTGCTAAGAACAGGGCGAACACTGAAGCTTTCTTT. The V and J genes are TRBV20-1 and TRBJ1-1; the D gene is possibly TRBD1 (6 bases). The CDR3 length is 13 residues. The V and J ends lost 4 bases and 1 base respectively, with 10 bases between them. CDR1 is DFQATT, CDR2 SNEGSKA, per germline (reference sequence).